The 13 T cell receptor beta chains below were found in one sample sequenced in a study of cytomegalovirus exposure and HLA in healthy donors. The protocol was immunoSEQ multiplex PCR, while the TCRdb copy is restricted to in-frame clones and leaves out a portion. The sample consists of roughly 120,000 clones, 86% of them appearing once. Sequenced input: PBMCs. Receptor source: a man aged 18 to 29 in good health and CMV-seronegative.

The chain links TRBV5-4 to TRBJ2-2; D might be TRBD1 (6 bases). Trimming pared 3 bases from V and 0 bases from J, leaving 15 bases between. From germline, CDR1 is SGHNT and CDR2 YYREEE (reference sequence). CDR3 size: 17 residues. The CDR3 region is CASSSAPTGSNTGELFF. CDR3 sequence (DNA): TGTGCCAGCAGCTCGGCACCTACAGGGTCGAACACCGGGGAGCTGTTTTTT.

This chain connects TRBV25-1 to TRBJ1-2, with D possibly matching TRBD1 (5 bases). The germline V and J ends were trimmed by 4 bases and 6 bases, with 18 bases remaining between them. There are 15 residues in the CDR3. Germline CDR1 is MGHDK and CDR2 is SYGVNS. Here the CDR3 reads CASSAYPKDTDGYTF. CDR3 bases: TGTGCCAGCAGTGCGTATCCCAAGGACACCGATGGCTACACCTTC.

The chain carries TRBV6-1 and TRBJ2-7, with 11 nucleotides matching TRBD2. The junction had 7 bases not matched to a gene; V was cut back by 0 bases and J by 3 bases. Germline values: CDR1 MNHNS, CDR2 SASEGT. The CDR3 extends over 17 amino acids. CDR3 nucleotides: TGTGCCAGCAGTGAAGCCGTAACTAGCGGGAGACGCTACGAGCAGTACTTC. Its translation: CASSEAVTSGRRYEQYF.

The chain recombines TRBV11-2 with TRBJ2-3, with D maybe TRBD1 (6 bases). The CDR3 loop spans 12 amino acids. Germline lookup yields CDR1 SGHAT and CDR2 FQNNGV. V was pared by 6 bases and J by 4 bases, with 8 bases between. The CDR3 DNA is TGTGCCAGCAGGGGGGCTTCAGATACGCAGTATTTT. Encoded protein: CASRGASDTQYF.

This clone showed up just a few times. The J gene is TRBJ1-5, the V gene TRBV15; D is undetermined. The V end lost 0 bases, the J end lost 3 bases, and 6 bases lay between the germline ends. This CDR3 spans 14 amino acids. CDR1 and CDR2 (germline): LNHNV, YYDKDF (reference sequence). The CDR3 DNA sequence: TGTGCCACCAGCAGAGACGGACTCAATCAGCCCCAGCATTTT. It is translated as CATSRDGLNQPQHF. Full variable domain (remainder filled in from reference TRBV15 and TRBJ1-5): DAMVIQNPRYQVTQFGKPVTLSCSQTLNHNVMYWYQQKSSQAPKLLFHYYDKDFNNEADTPDNFQSRRPNTSFCFLDIRSPGLGDTAMYLCATSRDGLNQPQHFGDGTRLSIL.

The rearrangement joins TRBV5-6 to TRBJ2-3; 9 nucleotides match TRBD1. This CDR3 contains 15 residues. The V and J ends lost 3 bases and 4 bases, in that order; junction bases with no gene match: 6. Germline-derived CDR1 and CDR2 are SGHDT and YYEEEE. CDR3 nucleotide sequence: TGTGCCAGCAGCTCGCGGGACAGGGTTGCAGATACGCAGTATTTT. This codes for CASSSRDRVADTQYF.

The chain links TRBV5-1 to TRBJ2-7; 7 nucleotides agree with TRBD2. V lost 2 bases, J lost 2 bases, and 7 bases stayed unmatched. CDR3 length equals 15 residues. CDR1 is SGHRS, CDR2 YFSETQ, per germline. DNA for the CDR3: TGCGCCAGCAGCTTAGGTGGGGGGGATCCCTACGAGCAGTACTTC. This encodes CASSLGGGDPYEQYF.

V is TRBV6-5 and J is TRBJ2-7; 8 bases are shared with TRBD1. Trimming at V came to 5 bases and at J to 2 bases, leaving 8 bases not matched to a gene. Germline V gene lookup returns CDR1 MNHEY and CDR2 SVGAGI. The CDR3 is made up of 15 amino acids. CDR3 sequence: CASSPPGQETYEQYF. CDR3 nucleotide sequence: TGTGCCAGCAGTCCCCCGGGACAGGAAACCTACGAGCAGTACTTC.

The rearrangement joins TRBV25-1 to TRBJ2-1; tentatively, D is TRBD2 (6 bases). Per the germline V gene, CDR1 is MGHDK and CDR2 is SYGVNS. This CDR3 comprises 13 residues. Trimming left V 6 bases short and J 9 bases short, with 15 bases between. The CDR3 nucleotides are TGTGCCAGCAGAGTACTCCAGGGAGGTGAGCAGTTCTTC. This sequence encodes CASRVLQGGEQFF.

V usage is TRBV11-1 and J usage is TRBJ2-7; 10 bases fit TRBD1. The J segment lost 2 bases and the V segment lost 5 bases, leaving 6 bases of the junction unmatched. The CDR3 contains 15 residues. Germline CDR1 reads SGHAT; CDR2 reads FQDESV (reference sequence). The CDR3 bases are TGTGCCAGCAGCCCTGGACAGGGGGGAACCTACGAGCAGTACTTC. Its translation is CASSPGQGGTYEQYF.

The chain combines TRBV18 with TRBJ1-3; D gene unclear. V was cut by 3 bases and J by 10 bases, with 19 bases left in between. This CDR3 region has 15 residues. Germline lookup yields CDR1 KGHSH and CDR2 LQKENI. The CDR3 nucleotides read TGTGCCAGCTCACCGGTCGGCAGTCCGGTCGGGACCATATATTTT. It specifies CASSPVGSPVGTIYF.

V is TRBV7-8 and J is TRBJ2-1; TRBD1 agrees at 9 bases. With V trimmed by 2 bases and J by 8 bases, 7 bases remained unmatched. The CDR3 length is 15 residues. CDR1 is SGHVS, CDR2 FQNEAQ, per germline. The CDR3 reads CASSLPGQGPDEQFF. CDR3 sequence (DNA): TGTGCCAGCAGCTTACCGGGACAGGGACCCGATGAGCAGTTCTTC. Looking up the rest from reference TRBV7-8 and TRBJ2-1 gives the full variable domain: GAGVSQSPRYKVAKRGQDVALRCDPISGHVSLFWYQQALGQGPEFLTYFQNEAQLDKSGLPSDRFFAERPEGSVSTLKIQRTQQEDSAVYLCASSLPGQGPDEQFFGPGTRLTVL.

The chain carries TRBV25-1 and TRBJ2-7, with 10 bases that match TRBD1. The germline V gene encodes CDR1 MGHDK and CDR2 SYGVNS. The J segment lost 7 bases and the V segment lost 5 bases, leaving 11 bases of the junction unmatched. CDR3 length: 15 amino acids. In DNA, the CDR3 is TGTGCCAGCAGTAACCCAGGACAGGGGGGTGGGGAGCAGTACTTC. Its translation is CASSNPGQGGGEQYF.